This TCR beta chain was observed in a study of beta chain features in type 1 diabetes. cDNA synthesis used the whole RNA isolate, giving expressed TCRB sequences. Assay: immunoSEQ multiplex PCR; the TCRdb copy retains only in-frame clones and omits some. The sample gives about 360,000 clones, around 12% of which show up once; 0.0095% to 0.012% is in the top ten. The study's findings and limits: Researchers report that Type 1 diabetes patients had moderately but significantly shorter TCRB CDR3s across all four CD4+ subsets. The naive, central memory and Treg TCRB repertoires showed an apparent similarity that was greater among patients than among healthy donors.

Regarding this clone: Its antigen remains unidentified.

The CDR3 length is 15 residues. Germline V gene lookup returns CDR1 SEHNR and CDR2 FQNEAQ (reference sequence). Trimming shortened V by 1 base and J by 4 bases, and 11 bases separated the two germline ends. The chain has TRBV7-9 and TRBJ2-1, with a weak D call TRBD2 (6 bases). Sequencing input: naive CD4+ T cells from blood. The TCR was taken from a woman younger than 35 with type 1 diabetes. DNA for the CDR3: TGTGCCAGCAGCTTAGACGAGCGGGTATACAATGAGCAGTTCTTC. It yields the protein CASSLDERVYNEQFF.